The subject of this entry is one T cell receptor (beta chain). Antigen specificity is unknown. At least 6 micrograms of total RNA were extracted per sample. The record originates from a study of blood T cells in healthy people across ages. The study, taken as a whole, reports: Unsorted PBMCs ruled out conclusive naive versus antigen-experienced comparison.

The CDR3 is 15 residues long. V shed 3 bases and J shed 2 bases, with 14 bases lying between them. Germline CDR1 SEHNR, CDR2 FQNEAQ (reference sequence). A J-beta primer mix and a sample-barcoded 5' primer were used in a second PCR of about 7 to 12 cycles. TCRdb itself ran the 5' RACE reads through MiXCR, one entry per CDR3 protein. The sample yields hundreds of thousands of distinct CDR3 sequences, roughly 64% seen once. The sample taken for sequencing was blood. The source is a man aged 25 to 40 in good health. The rearrangement uses TRBV7-9 and TRBJ2-7; TRBD1 is a possible D gene (6 bases). The CDR3 here is CASSFGAGATYEQYF. In DNA form, the CDR3 reads TGTGCCAGCAGCTTTGGGGCAGGGGCCACCTACGAGCAGTACTTC.